What follows are 27 T cell receptor beta chains derived from one specimen sequenced in a study of shared clonotypes between healthy human individuals. Positive CCR7 selection of CD45RO-negative cells yielded the naive CD8 cells, and terminally differentiated effector memory CD45RA+ cells were excluded. The table came from immunoSEQ multiplex PCR; TCRdb's copy has only in-frame clones and leaves some out. The sample lists more than 600,000 clones; 92% were seen once. Sequences were obtained from naive CD8+ T cells sorted from blood. Every receptor here comes from a man aged 25-45 years in good health.

The J gene is TRBJ2-2, the V gene TRBV7-2; D unresolved. Trimming pared 0 bases from V and 0 bases from J, leaving 5 bases between. The germline V gene has CDR1 SGHTA and CDR2 FQGNSA. The CDR3 is 15 residues long. CDR3 bases: TGTGCCAGCAGCTTAGCCCGGTCGAACACCGGGGAGCTGTTTTTT. Translated: CASSLARSNTGELFF.

This chain joins TRBV6-1 and TRBJ1-5; D unclear. Germline values: CDR1 MNHNS, CDR2 SASEGT. This CDR3 has 13 residues. V lost 10 bases, J lost 6 bases, and 16 bases lay in between. The CDR3 here is CATRREVVQPQHF. CDR3 coding DNA: TGTGCCACTCGCCGCGAGGTGGTTCAGCCCCAGCATTTT.

The J gene is TRBJ2-2, the V gene TRBV28; D is perhaps TRBD1 or TRBD2 (5 bases each). V was cut by 5 bases and J by 6 bases, with 16 bases left in between. CDR3 length: 15 residues. Germline CDR1 reads MDHEN; CDR2 reads SYDVKM. The CDR3 region is CASSGRRLGAGELFF. CDR3 DNA: TGTGCCAGCAGTGGGCGGCGGTTGGGGGCCGGGGAGCTGTTTTTT.

The genes are TRBV28 and TRBJ2-1; D is perhaps TRBD2 (6 bases). CDR1 MDHEN and CDR2 SYDVKM come from the germline V gene. This CDR3 contains 14 residues. V gave up 6 bases and J gave up 8 bases, with 17 bases separating them. The CDR3 region is CASRTRTGEYEQFF. CDR3 nucleotide sequence: TGTGCCAGCAGGACCCGGACGGGAGAGTATGAGCAGTTCTTC.

CDR3 coding DNA: TGTGCCAGCAGTTTAGCGATCCGGCGCTACGAGCAGTACTTC. Its translation: CASSLAIRRYEQYF. This chain joins TRBV28 and TRBJ2-7; D ambiguous. The CDR3 has 14 residues. V lost 2 bases to trimming and J lost 3 bases, with 11 bases between them. The germline gives CDR1 MDHEN, CDR2 SYDVKM.

The DNA for the CDR3 is TGCAGCGTTGAGGCCGGACTTCTGGTCGACACTGAAGCTTTCTTT. Its protein product is CSVEAGLLVDTEAFF. V gene TRBV29-1 combines with J gene TRBJ1-1; no definite D call. Trimming took 3 bases from V and 3 from J, leaving 17 bases between them. The V gene's germline CDR1 is SQVTM and CDR2 ANQGSEA. The CDR3 is made up of 15 amino acids.

This rearrangement joins TRBV5-8 to TRBJ2-5; D not resolved. The assigned J gene may be wrong: the sequence end matches TRBJ2-7 better. The V gene's germline CDR1 is SGHTS and CDR2 YDEGEE. There are 14 residues in the CDR3. The CDR3 DNA reads TGTGCCAGTCCTTTCCCAGGCCCAGGCTACGAGCAGTACTTC. Translating gives CASPFPGPGYEQYF.

The rearrangement links TRBV7-3 to TRBJ2-1, with D perhaps given as TRBD1 or TRBD2 (7 bases each). Trimming took 6 bases from V and 9 from J, leaving 15 bases between them. The germline V gene encodes CDR1 SGHTA and CDR2 FQGTGA. This CDR3 region has 13 residues. The CDR3 nucleotides are TGTGCCAGCAGACAAACAGGGGAGGGTGAGCAGTTCTTC. Its protein product is CASRQTGEGEQFF.

In regard to this clone: Other DNA sequences in this sample translate to the same CDR3. This rearrangement joins TRBV6-5 to TRBJ2-1; D unresolved. CDR1 and CDR2 (germline): MNHEY, SVGAGI. Trimming stripped 0 bases from V and 4 bases from J, with 10 bases between. There are 15 residues in the CDR3. Here the CDR3 reads CASSYSRTQYNEQFF. Written as DNA, the CDR3 is TGTGCCAGCAGTTACTCGCGGACGCAGTACAATGAGCAGTTCTTC.

The rearrangement joins TRBV27 to TRBJ1-2, with D uncertain. This CDR3 comprises 16 residues. The V gene's germline CDR1 is MNHEY and CDR2 SMNVEV (reference sequence). V lost 10 bases to trimming and J lost 4 bases, with 25 bases between them. As DNA, the CDR3 is TGTGCCACCTCAAAGGATAGGGAAAGAGCTTCCTATGGCTACACCTTC. This gives the protein CATSKDRERASYGYTF.

In regard to this clone: Other DNA sequences of this sample code for an identical CDR3. V usage is TRBV6-5 and J usage is TRBJ2-7; D not certain. CDR1 is MNHEY and CDR2 is SVGAGI in the germline V gene. The CDR3 contains 13 residues. V lost 0 bases and J lost 4, with 7 bases in between. The DNA for the CDR3 is TGTGCCAGCAGTTACTCCGCAGGATACGAGCAGTACTTC. This sequence encodes CASSYSAGYEQYF.

The chain links TRBV9 to TRBJ2-5, with D possibly TRBD2 on 5 matching bases. V lost 4 bases, J lost 1 base, and 17 bases lay in between. CDR3 length: 16 residues. Germline CDR1 and CDR2: SGDLS and YYNGEE. The CDR3 nucleotides read TGTGCCAGCAGCACCCGAGGGTCGGAGTTCCAAGAGACCCAGTACTTC. Protein product: CASSTRGSEFQETQYF.

V usage is TRBV27 and J usage is TRBJ2-7; D is unclear. The CDR3 consists of 14 residues. Trimming left V 3 bases short and J 3 bases short, with 12 bases between. The V gene's germline CDR1 is MNHEY and CDR2 SMNVEV (reference sequence). The CDR3 DNA sequence: TGTGCCAGCAGTTTCCGGCAGCTTGGCTACGAGCAGTACTTC. It is translated as CASSFRQLGYEQYF.

The chain links TRBV5-5 to TRBJ2-7; D not certain. CDR1 and CDR2 from the germline V gene are SGHKS and YYEKEE (reference sequence). The CDR3 consists of 12 residues. Trimming took 3 bases from V and 3 from J, leaving 7 bases between them. The CDR3 nucleotides are TGTGCCAGCAGCTCAACCAACTACGAGCAGTACTTC. Translated: CASSSTNYEQYF. The entire variable domain, with the rest obtained from reference TRBV5-5 and TRBJ2-7, is as follows: DAGVTQSPTHLIKTRGQQVTLRCSPISGHKSVSWYQQVLGQGPQFIFQYYEKEERGRGNFPDRFSARQFPNYSSELNVNALLLGDSALYLCASSSTNYEQYFGPGTRLTVT.

This chain joins TRBV27 and TRBJ1-3, with 7 nucleotides matching TRBD1. Losses at the gene ends were 4 bases for V and 4 bases for J; bases not matched to a gene: 10. The germline CDR1 and CDR2 sequences are MNHEY and SMNVEV (reference sequence). The CDR3 contains 16 residues. As DNA, the CDR3 is TGTGCCAGCAGTTCCCTCGACAGGGCAAGCGGAAACACCATATATTTT. Its protein is CASSSLDRASGNTIYF.

V and J are TRBV28 and TRBJ2-7; no clear D. Germline V gives CDR1 MDHEN, CDR2 SYDVKM. The CDR3 covers 12 residues. V lost 4 bases to trimming and J lost 4 bases, with 8 bases between them. The CDR3 bases are TGTGCCAGCAGTTCCCTTGAATACGAGCAGTACTTC. Amino acid sequence: CASSSLEYEQYF.

The chain recombines TRBV7-3 with TRBJ2-1; TRBD2 might be the D (5 bases). V dropped 6 bases and J dropped 6 bases, with 15 bases sitting between them. The CDR3 spans 14 residues. The germline V gene has CDR1 SGHTA and CDR2 FQGTGA. The CDR3 here is CASRFPPGGNEQFF. Written as DNA, the CDR3 is TGTGCCAGCAGATTCCCCCCAGGAGGCAATGAGCAGTTCTTC.

The chain is built from TRBV7-7 and TRBJ2-1, with D possibly being TRBD2 (5 bases). Trimming pared 5 bases from V and 0 bases from J, leaving 14 bases between. The CDR3 consists of 16 residues. Per the germline V gene, CDR1 is SSHAT and CDR2 is FNYEAQ (reference sequence). CDR3 sequence: CASSTNLAYSYNEQFF. The CDR3, as DNA: TGTGCCAGCAGCACGAATCTAGCTTACTCCTACAATGAGCAGTTCTTC. Using reference TRBV7-7 and TRBJ2-1 for the parts outside the CDR3, the full variable domain is GAGVSQSPRYKVTKRGQDVTLRCDPISSHATLYWYQQALGQGPEFLTYFNYEAQPDKSGLPSDRFSAERPEGSISTLTIQRTEQRDSAMYRCASSTNLAYSYNEQFFGPGTRLTVL.

This sequence joins TRBV19 and TRBJ1-4; D is unresolved. Trimming pared 1 base from V and 4 bases from J, leaving 7 bases between. Germline loops: CDR1 LNHDA, CDR2 SQIVND (reference sequence). There are 14 residues in the CDR3. CDR3 amino acids: CASSIGGLNEKLFF. The CDR3 DNA follows: TGTGCCAGTAGTATAGGAGGGCTTAATGAAAAACTGTTTTTT.

Here the CDR3 reads CASSPGNEQFF. The DNA for the CDR3 is TGCGCCAGCAGCCCGGGGAATGAGCAGTTCTTC. The chain carries TRBV4-3 and TRBJ2-1; D perhaps matches TRBD2 (5 bases). This CDR3 spans 11 amino acids. Between the trimmed V and J ends, which lost 4 bases and 7 bases, there was a span of 5 bases. CDR1 and CDR2 from the germline V gene are LGHNA and YSLEER.

This clone was counted a single time. The rearrangement uses TRBV7-9 and TRBJ2-1; D unresolved. V lost 5 bases to trimming and J lost 10 bases, with 18 bases between them. CDR3 length: 14 residues. The germline CDR1 and CDR2 sequences are SEHNR and FQNEAQ (reference sequence). CDR3 amino acids: CASSHQPVGREQFF. CDR3 DNA: TGTGCCAGCAGCCATCAGCCGGTCGGGCGGGAGCAGTTCTTC.

The chain recombines TRBV7-9 with TRBJ2-7; the D is unclear. Germline V gene lookup returns CDR1 SEHNR and CDR2 FQNEAQ (reference sequence). The CDR3 is 12 amino acids. The germline V and J ends were trimmed by 2 bases and 3 bases, with 5 bases remaining between them. CDR3 region: CASSLPDYEQYF. The CDR3 DNA follows: TGTGCCAGCAGCTTACCAGACTACGAGCAGTACTTC.

This clone was recorded a few times. The sample has other DNA sequences that encode this CDR3 too. V gene TRBV27 combines with J gene TRBJ2-7; 10 bases are shared with TRBD1. The V segment lost 5 bases and the J segment 2 bases; nucleotides outside the gene matches: 6. Germline V gene sequence: CDR1 MNHEY, CDR2 SMNVEV (reference sequence). The CDR3 spans 15 residues. This CDR3 reads CASSLSGQGTYEQYF. The CDR3 DNA is TGTGCCAGCAGTCTTTCGGGACAGGGGACCTACGAGCAGTACTTC.

The CDR3 is CASSEIGTGDTQPQHF. Written as DNA, the CDR3 is TGTGCCAGCAGTGAAATCGGGACAGGGGACACGCAGCCCCAGCATTTT. This sequence joins TRBV6-1 and TRBJ1-5, with 10 bases fitting TRBD1. CDR1 is MNHNS, CDR2 SASEGT, per germline. Unmatched junction bases numbered 8, after V lost 2 bases and J lost 7 bases. The CDR3 loop spans 16 amino acids.

This clone came up a few times. J is TRBJ2-3 and V is TRBV6-4, with 7 bases matching TRBD2. With 0 bases clipped from V and 1 base from J, the junction kept 4 bases outside the gene matches. Germline assignment: CDR1 MRHNA and CDR2 SNTAGT. CDR3 size: 16 residues. In nucleotides, the CDR3 is TGTGCCAGCAGTGACTCCGGCGGGAGCGGCACAGATACGCAGTATTTT. Protein sequence: CASSDSGGSGTDTQYF.

Turning to this clone: Other DNA variants within this sample encode the same CDR3. The V and J genes are TRBV19 and TRBJ2-2; D call uncertain. CDR1 and CDR2 from the germline V gene are LNHDA and SQIVND (reference sequence). Trimming removed 1 base at V and 6 bases at J, with 3 bases between. CDR3 length: 12 amino acids. The CDR3 DNA sequence: TGTGCCAGTAGTATAGGTCCCGGGGAGCTGTTTTTT. It yields the protein CASSIGPGELFF.

Here the CDR3 reads CASSFGLAGVEQYF. In nucleotides, the CDR3 is TGTGCCAGCAGTTTCGGGCTAGCGGGAGTCGAGCAGTACTTC. V is TRBV28 and J is TRBJ2-7; 10 positions match TRBD2. The CDR3 length is 14 residues. V lost 3 bases to trimming and J lost 6 bases; unmatched junction nucleotides: 5. Germline CDR1 MDHEN, CDR2 SYDVKM.